These T cell receptor beta chains were read from a single sample in a study of response to subunit inactivated influenza vaccine. One entry per CDR3 protein, called by TCRdb with MiXCR from the RT-PCR reads. The sample records around 490,000 distinct CDR3 sequences, under 9% being singletons. Sample: PBMCs from blood, taken around 25 months after vaccination. Source of these receptors: a man aged 50 to 69 who received an inactivated influenza vaccine. Both conserved end residues are part of each CDR3. Each record gives: V gene, clone size, D gene, J gene, CDR3 DNA, CDR3 protein. The D gene is left open where the match is weak. Expanded clones get a size class; other rows say once, few or many, or leave the size out.

TRBV12-3/TRBV12-4	many	TRBD1	TRBJ1-2	TGTGCCAGCAGTTTATCAGGGGGCGCTGGTGGCCACACCTTC	CASSLSGGAGGHTF
TRBV7-2	NA	NA	TRBJ2-7	TGTGCCAGCAGAGGGGGGCAGGGAATAATGTACGAGCAGTACTTC	CASRGGQGIMYEQYF
TRBV11-2	many	NA	TRBJ2-3	TGTGCCAGCAAAGAAGGTGATACGCAGTATTTT	CASKEGDTQYF
TRBV20-1	many	NA	TRBJ2-7	TGCAGTGCTAGAGAGCGGAGCTCCTACGAGCAGTACTTC	CSARERSSYEQYF
TRBV7-9	few	NA	TRBJ1-6	TGTGCCAGCAGCCTTGGGGCCTCGAATTCACCCCTCCACTTT	CASSLGASNSPLHF
TRBV4-2	NA	NA	TRBJ1-4	TGTGCCAGCAGCCAAGATCGAGCGGACGCTGAAAAACTGTTTTTT	CASSQDRADAEKLFF
TRBV30	NA	NA	TRBJ1-6	TGTGCCTGGAGTGTACGTGGCGCCTCTAATTCACCCCTCCACTTT	CAWSVRGASNSPLHF
TRBV20-1	few	NA	TRBJ2-3	TGCAGTGCTAGCCGGGGGCCCATTTTAGATACGCAGTATTTT	CSASRGPILDTQYF
TRBV27	few	NA	TRBJ2-7	TGTGCCAGCACCACTTCCGGAGGTACGGGCGAGCAGTACTTC	CASTTSGGTGEQYF
TRBV10-2	few	TRBD2	TRBJ2-7	TGCGCCAGCAGTCAACTAGCGGGTAGCTCCTACGAGCAGTACTTC	CASSQLAGSSYEQYF
TRBV29-1	NA	TRBD1	TRBJ1-2	TGCAGCGTCGTGACAGGGTTTGGCTACACCTTC	CSVVTGFGYTF
TRBV6-2/TRBV6-3	few	TRBD2	TRBJ2-3	TGTGCCAGCATGCGGGGGGGTCAGACAGATACGCAGTATTTT	CASMRGGQTDTQYF
TRBV7-2	few	TRBD2	TRBJ2-1	TGTGCCAGCAGCTTAGTAGGTTTTCTAGCGGGGGGTGGGGAGCAGTTCTTC	CASSLVGFLAGGGEQFF
TRBV20-1	few	NA	TRBJ2-3	TGCAGTGCTATAAGGCGGTCCTCCGGGGATACGCAGTATTTT	CSAIRRSSGDTQYF
TRBV4-3	few	NA	TRBJ2-2	TGCGCCAGCAGCCAAGAGTATCCCACCGGGGAGCTGTTTTTT	CASSQEYPTGELFF
TRBV12-3/TRBV12-4	few	TRBD2	TRBJ2-2	TGTGCCAGCAGTCCGTATTCGGGAGGGCTAACCGGGGAGCTGTTTTTT	CASSPYSGGLTGELFF
TRBV5-1	few	TRBD1	TRBJ2-2	TGCGCCAGCAGCTTGGCCGGGACAGGGGAGTTTGGCGGGGAGCTGTTTTTT	CASSLAGTGEFGGELFF
TRBV20-1	few	NA	TRBJ2-7	TGCAGTGCCAGCCTAAGCTACGAGCAGTACTTC	CSASLSYEQYF
TRBV27	many	TRBD1	TRBJ2-7	TGTGCCAGCAGTAGCGACAGGGGCCCCTCCTACGAGCAGTACTTC	CASSSDRGPSYEQYF
TRBV29-1	many	TRBD1	TRBJ1-1	TGCAGCGGGGGTAGACAGGGGACAATAGCTGAAGCTTTCTTT	CSGGRQGTIAEAFF
TRBV27	NA	NA	TRBJ1-6	TGTGCCAGTTGGGGTCCGACCGATAATTCACCCCTCCACTTT	CASWGPTDNSPLHF
TRBV10-3	NA	TRBD2	TRBJ2-2	TGTGTCATCAGCATGACTAGCGGGGGACACACCGGGGAGCTGTTTTTT	CVISMTSGGHTGELFF
TRBV9	few	NA	TRBJ2-4	TGTGCCAGCAGCGCGCGGGACGGAACTAAGTACTTC	CASSARDGTKYF
TRBV5-6	many	NA	TRBJ2-5	TGTGCCAGCAGCTCCATGACCGGGATTGGGACCCAGTACTTC	CASSSMTGIGTQYF
TRBV25-1	NA	NA	TRBJ1-1	TGTGCCAGCAGTGAAGCCAGGAAAGCTTTCTTT	CASSEARKAFF
TRBV4-2	few	NA	TRBJ2-2	TGTGCCAGCAGCCAAGCCCTAACAGGGTACACCGGGGAGCTGTTTTTT	CASSQALTGYTGELFF
TRBV5-6	NA	NA	TRBJ1-2	TGTGCCAGCAGCTCCACATACCGGGGCAGGAACTATGGCTACACCTTC	CASSSTYRGRNYGYTF
TRBV4-2	many	NA	TRBJ2-4	TGTGCCAGCAGCCAAGAGTCGCAAGCCAAAAACATTCAGTACTTC	CASSQESQAKNIQYF